The present T cell receptor (beta chain) was sequenced within a study of cytomegalovirus exposure and HLA in healthy donors. The PCR used 60 Vbeta and 13 Jbeta primers. Profiling relied on immunoSEQ multiplex PCR, and the TCRdb table lists in-frame clones only, not all of them. The table lists 65,000 to 75,000 clones, roughly 65% of them singletons, with around 2% in the top ten. This clone was seen once. The material sequenced was PBMCs. The sequence derives from a woman in her twenties or thirties in good health and CMV-seronegative.

The CDR3 reads CASSLGMNTEAFF. In DNA form, the CDR3 reads TGTGCCAGCAGCCTCGGGATGAACACTGAAGCTTTCTTT. The gene calls are TRBV6-1 and TRBJ1-1; D gene unclear. Germline V lookup: CDR1 MNHNS, CDR2 SASEGT. V was pared by 6 bases and J by 0 bases, with 8 bases between. This CDR3 comprises 13 residues.